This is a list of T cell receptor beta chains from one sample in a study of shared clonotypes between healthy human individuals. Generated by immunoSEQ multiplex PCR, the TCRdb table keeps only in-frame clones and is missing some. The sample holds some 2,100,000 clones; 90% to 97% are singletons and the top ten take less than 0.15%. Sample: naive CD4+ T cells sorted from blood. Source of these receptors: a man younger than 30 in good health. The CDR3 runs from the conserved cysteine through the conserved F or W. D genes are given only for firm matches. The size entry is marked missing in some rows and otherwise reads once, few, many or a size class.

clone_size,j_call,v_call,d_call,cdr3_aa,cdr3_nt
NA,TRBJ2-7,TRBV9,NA,CASSVDYRTYEQYF,TGTGCCAGCAGCGTAGATTACCGGACCTACGAGCAGTACTTC
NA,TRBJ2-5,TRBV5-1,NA,CASSLGDIQETQYF,TGCGCCAGCAGCTTGGGAGATATCCAAGAGACCCAGTACTTC
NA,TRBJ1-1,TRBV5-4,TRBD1,CAAGRQGARETEAFF,TGTGCCGCTGGCCGACAGGGTGCGCGGGAGACTGAAGCTTTCTTT
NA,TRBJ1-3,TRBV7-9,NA,CASSLAGPLGNTIYF,TGTGCCAGCAGCTTAGCAGGACCTTTGGGAAACACCATATATTTT
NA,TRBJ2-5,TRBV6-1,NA,CASTPEQETQYF,TGTGCCAGCACGCCAGAGCAAGAGACCCAGTACTTC
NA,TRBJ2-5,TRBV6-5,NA,CASSPPGVETQYF,TGTGCCAGCAGCCCACCTGGGGTAGAGACCCAGTACTTC
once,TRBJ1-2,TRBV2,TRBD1,CASRGDSLLYGYTF,TGTGCCAGCCGGGGGGACAGTTTACTCTATGGCTACACCTTC
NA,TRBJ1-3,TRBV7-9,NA,CASSLLESGTGNTIYF,TGTGCCAGCAGCTTATTGGAGTCAGGGACTGGAAACACCATATATTTT
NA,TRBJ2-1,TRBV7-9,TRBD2,CASSFASGSNEQFF,TGTGCCAGCAGCTTCGCTAGCGGGAGCAATGAGCAGTTCTTC
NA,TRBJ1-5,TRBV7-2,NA,CASSLDGNQPQHF,TGTGCCAGCAGCTTAGACGGGAATCAGCCCCAGCATTTT
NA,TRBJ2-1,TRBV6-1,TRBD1,CASTEQGASTHEQFF,TGTGCCAGCACCGAACAGGGGGCAAGTACTCATGAGCAGTTCTTC
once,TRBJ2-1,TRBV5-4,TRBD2,CASSLGVRTSPYNEQFF,TGTGCCAGCAGCTTGGGAGTCAGGACTAGCCCGTACAATGAGCAGTTCTTC
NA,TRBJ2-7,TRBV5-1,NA,CASSLALRGSYEQYF,TGCGCCAGCAGCTTGGCTCTAAGGGGTTCCTACGAGCAGTACTTC
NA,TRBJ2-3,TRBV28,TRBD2,CASSAGGISTDTQYF,TGTGCCAGCAGTGCGGGGGGAATAAGCACAGATACGCAGTATTTT
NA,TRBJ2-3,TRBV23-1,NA,CASSQSLGADTQYF,TGCGCCAGCAGTCAATCTTTAGGGGCAGATACGCAGTATTTT
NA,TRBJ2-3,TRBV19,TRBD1,CASSLRTGGGTDTQYF,TGTGCCAGTAGTCTCCGGACAGGGGGAGGCACAGATACGCAGTATTTT
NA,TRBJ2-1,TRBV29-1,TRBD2,CSAAYGGGGTEQFF,TGCAGCGCCGCCTACGGCGGGGGGGGTACTGAGCAGTTCTTC
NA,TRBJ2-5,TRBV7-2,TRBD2,CASSLLTSGSVTQYF,TGTGCCAGCAGCTTGCTGACTAGCGGGTCCGTGACCCAGTACTTC
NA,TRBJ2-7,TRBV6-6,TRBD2,CASSSLAGSSYEQYF,TGTGCCAGCAGTTCGTTAGCGGGGAGCTCCTACGAGCAGTACTTC
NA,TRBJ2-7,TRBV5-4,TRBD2,CASSSPTSGRFYEQYF,TGTGCCAGCAGCTCCCCGACTAGCGGGAGGTTCTACGAGCAGTACTTC
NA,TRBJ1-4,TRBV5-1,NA,CASRFSGGDEKLFF,TGCGCCTCCCGTTTCTCGGGGGGCGATGAAAAACTGTTTTTT
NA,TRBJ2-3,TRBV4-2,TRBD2,CASSQVLAGTDTQYF,TGTGCCAGCAGCCAAGTTCTAGCGGGGACAGATACGCAGTATTTT
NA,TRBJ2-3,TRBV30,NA,CAWSGGSTDTQYF,TGTGCCTGGAGTGGAGGAAGCACAGATACGCAGTATTTT